This entry describes one T cell receptor (beta chain). Its specificity is not known. Time point described: week 11, during vaccination. All doses held 300 ug of mutant IDH1 20-mer peptide, with topical imiquimod. The data were produced by immunoSEQ multiplex PCR, yet TCRdb's version contains in-frame clones alone and is incomplete. The sample contains about 30,000 clones, 78% of which appear only once. Germline trimming cut 5 bases from V and 0 bases from J; bases unmatched to any gene: 12. The length of the CDR3 is 19 residues. In germline, CDR1 is SEHNR, CDR2 FQNEAQ (reference sequence). The data are from a study of a mutant IDH1 vaccine in newly diagnosed glioma.

V and J are TRBV7-9 and TRBJ2-2, with TRBD2 matching 10 bases. The sequences come from PBMCs, collected from a glioma patient whose treatment included an IDH1 peptide vaccine. The receptor was isolated from a man aged 30 to 45 with glioma. The DNA for the CDR3 is TGTGCCAGCAGCACGGGACTAGCGTTAAGTCCGCCGAACACCGGGGAGCTGTTTTTT. Translated, it gives CASSTGLALSPPNTGELFF.